Below are 29 T cell receptor beta chains sequenced from a single sample in a study of T cells in Graves' hyperthyroidism and ophthalmopathy. TCR beta CDR3 region amplification was performed from RNA transcripts. The HTBI primer set drove a first-round RT-PCR of the TCR CDR3. TCRdb re-called the multiplex PCR reads through MiXCR, storing one row per CDR3 protein. The repertoire holds about 570,000 distinct CDR3 sequences, with approximately 44% as singletons. Sequenced input: peripheral blood or thyroid tissue (not recorded which). These TCRs come from an adult woman with Graves' disease, either hyperthyroidism or ophthalmopathy (not recorded which).

The chain links TRBV7-2 to TRBJ2-7; D is possibly TRBD1 or TRBD2 (7 bases each). Germline CDR1 SGHTA, CDR2 FQGNSA. CDR3 length equals 18 residues. The V end was cut by 3 bases, the J end by 2 bases, with 23 bases between. The CDR3 DNA follows: TGTGCCAGCAGCTTCACCGCAGCGGGGAGGGGGCCCACCTACGAGCAGTACTTC. Encoded protein: CASSFTAAGRGPTYEQYF.

In this sample, this clonotype turned up many times. The chain links TRBV11-2 to TRBJ2-5, with D maybe TRBD2 (6 bases). V lost 3 bases to trimming and J lost 7 bases, with 15 bases between them. Germline values: CDR1 SGHAT, CDR2 FQNNGV. The CDR3 extends over 14 amino acids. The CDR3 spells CASSLGLPGGTQYF. CDR3 sequence (DNA): TGTGCCAGCAGCTTGGGACTTCCTGGGGGGACCCAGTACTTC.

V usage is TRBV10-3 and J usage is TRBJ2-5, with 8 bases aligning to TRBD1. The CDR3 is made up of 14 amino acids. V was pared by 2 bases and J by 7 bases, with 6 bases of the junction left unmatched. Germline CDR1 and CDR2: ENHRY and SYGVKD. The CDR3 loop is CAISEEGTGWTQYF. CDR3 sequence (DNA): TGTGCCATCAGTGAGGAGGGGACAGGCTGGACCCAGTACTTC.

This clonotype was picked up many times. The chain employs TRBV20-1 and TRBJ2-5; D call uncertain. The germline V gene encodes CDR1 DFQATT and CDR2 SNEGSKA (reference sequence). The CDR3 sequence is 11 residues long. Deletions cut 0 bases from V and 6 bases from J, with 5 bases between. This CDR3 is CSARDLKTQYF. The DNA of the CDR3 is TGCAGTGCTAGAGATCTAAAGACCCAGTACTTC.

The rearrangement links TRBV25-1 to TRBJ1-2; D is undetermined. CDR1 and CDR2 from the germline V gene are MGHDK and SYGVNS. Trimming pared 8 bases from V and 8 bases from J, leaving 21 bases between. The CDR3 runs 14 residues. CDR3 region: CASLARHAGGGYTF. As DNA, the CDR3 is TGTGCCAGCTTGGCACGGCACGCCGGAGGGGGCTACACCTTC.

V is TRBV20-1 and J is TRBJ2-5, with D hard to call. This CDR3 is 12 amino acids long. V lost 4 bases to trimming and J lost 2 bases, with 8 bases between them. Germline CDR1 and CDR2: DFQATT and SNEGSKA (reference sequence). The CDR3 DNA reads as TGCAGTGCTACACCGGTGCAAGAGACCCAGTACTTC. It is translated as CSATPVQETQYF.

On this clonotype: A junction boundary mismatches the germline segment, possibly from a read error. The J gene is TRBJ2-7, the V gene TRBV10-1; weak D call: TRBD1 (8 bases). Germline assignment: CDR1 WNHNN and CDR2 SYGVQD (reference sequence). The CDR3 runs to 15 residues. This CDR3 reads CASRPGGQGAAEQYF. The CDR3 nucleotides are TGTGCCAGCAGGCCCGGGGGGCAGGGGGCGGCCGAGCAGTACTTC.

The V gene is TRBV9, the J gene TRBJ2-5, with D tentatively TRBD2 (6 bases). The CDR3 has 14 residues. The germline gives CDR1 SGDLS, CDR2 YYNGEE. Trimming shortened V by 4 bases and J by 5 bases, and 15 bases separated the two germline ends. CDR3 DNA sequence: TGTGCCAGCAGCCCGGAGGGGTTTGCGGAGACCCAGTACTTC. The encoded protein is CASSPEGFAETQYF.

This clonotype was counted many times. The rearrangement uses TRBV10-3 and TRBJ1-6; 7 bases fit TRBD1. In germline, CDR1 is ENHRY, CDR2 SYGVKD. The CDR3 totals 14 residues. Germline trimming cut 8 bases from V and 11 bases from J; bases unmatched to any gene: 12. The CDR3 loop is CAIGVRQGETPLHF. CDR3 in DNA: TGTGCCATCGGGGTAAGGCAGGGGGAGACACCCCTCCACTTT.

The V gene is TRBV2, the J gene TRBJ2-7; D is possibly TRBD2 (6 bases). This CDR3 has 13 amino acids. CDR1 is SNHLY and CDR2 is FYNNEI in the germline V gene. The V end was cut by 8 bases, the J end by 4 bases, with 15 bases between. The CDR3 region is CASLFGGPYEQYF. The CDR3, as DNA: TGTGCCAGCCTCTTTGGAGGGCCTTACGAGCAGTACTTC. Drawing the rest from reference TRBV2 and TRBJ2-7, the complete variable domain is EPEVTQTPSHQVTQMGQEVILRCVPISNHLYFYWYRQILGQKVEFLVSFYNNEISEKSEIFDDQFSVERPDGSNFTLKIRSTKLEDSAMYFCASLFGGPYEQYFGPGTRLTVT.

The sample holds many counts of this clonotype. The rearrangement uses TRBV4-1 and TRBJ1-5; no definite D call. The CDR3 contains 14 residues. The V end was cut by 3 bases, the J end by 9 bases, with 15 bases between. The germline CDR1 and CDR2 sequences are MGHRA and YSYEKL. The CDR3 DNA reads as TGCGCCAGCAGCCACCCCAGCCGGAGGAGGCCCCAGCATTTT. Protein product: CASSHPSRRRPQHF.

This clonotype appeared a single time. This chain joins TRBV20-1 and TRBJ1-5, with 10 bases fitting TRBD1. Germline loops: CDR1 DFQATT, CDR2 SNEGSKA (reference sequence). CDR3 length: 14 residues. The trim removed 6 bases at V and 8 bases at J, leaving 10 bases unmatched. The CDR3 nucleotides read TGCAGTGCCACCGGGACAGGGGCGGTGGAGCCCCAGCATTTT. Its translation is CSATGTGAVEPQHF.

The chain couples TRBV2 to TRBJ2-2; D is unclear. Trimming stripped 9 bases from V and 6 bases from J, with 5 bases between. CDR1 SNHLY and CDR2 FYNNEI come from the germline V gene. This CDR3 contains 10 residues. CDR3 sequence: CASLAGELFF. CDR3 nucleotide sequence: TGTGCCAGTTTGGCCGGGGAGCTGTTTTTT. Together with reference TRBV2 and TRBJ2-2, the CDR3 gives the full variable domain: EPEVTQTPSHQVTQMGQEVILRCVPISNHLYFYWYRQILGQKVEFLVSFYNNEISEKSEIFDDQFSVERPDGSNFTLKIRSTKLEDSAMYFCASLAGELFFGEGSRLTVL.

V usage is TRBV29-1 and J usage is TRBJ1-2; unclear D gene. Germline V lookup: CDR1 SQVTM, CDR2 ANQGSEA. This CDR3 contains 14 residues. Trimming left V 6 bases short and J 4 bases short, with 18 bases between. The DNA of the CDR3 is TGCAGCGTCACGGGAGCGGGGAACTTCTATGGCTACACCTTC. Protein sequence: CSVTGAGNFYGYTF.

This clonotype was seen at least ten times. The CDR3 here is CSARVGEKLFF. The CDR3 bases are TGCAGTGCTAGAGTCGGTGAAAAACTGTTTTTT. The chain combines TRBV20-1 with TRBJ1-4; no clear D. The CDR3 totals 11 residues. Trimming pared 1 base from V and 7 bases from J, leaving 4 bases between. From germline, CDR1 is DFQATT and CDR2 SNEGSKA (reference sequence).

This clonotype was detected many times. This chain links TRBV5-1 with TRBJ2-2; 9 bases are shared with TRBD1. The CDR3 length is 14 residues. Trimming cost V 1 base and J 6 bases; bases outside gene matches: 1. Germline assignment: CDR1 SGHRS and CDR2 YFSETQ. DNA of the CDR3: TGCGCCAGCAGCTTGTGGGACAGGGCCGGGGAGCTGTTTTTT. It translates to CASSLWDRAGELFF.

This clonotype was detected only a few times. The chain employs TRBV5-1 and TRBJ2-5; 7 bases fit TRBD1. The length of the CDR3 is 14 residues. The ends lost 3 bases at V and 5 bases at J; junction bases unmatched: 7. Germline V gene sequence: CDR1 SGHRS, CDR2 YFSETQ. The CDR3 coding sequence is TGCGCCAGCAGCTCCGGGACAGTCCGCGAGACCCAGTACTTC. This sequence encodes CASSSGTVRETQYF. Using reference TRBV5-1 and TRBJ2-5 for the parts outside the CDR3, the full variable domain is KAGVTQTPRYLIKTRGQQVTLSCSPISGHRSVSWYQQTPGQGLQFLFEYFSETQRNKGNFPGRFSGRQFSNSRSEMNVSTLELGDSALYLCASSSGTVRETQYFGPGTRLLVL.

The chain couples TRBV9 to TRBJ1-1; D is undetermined. The CDR3 consists of 14 residues. CDR1 and CDR2 (germline): SGDLS, YYNGEE. With 0 bases removed from V and 1 base from J, the gap between germline ends came to 7 bases. As DNA, the CDR3 is TGTGCCAGCAGCGTAGGATTTACGAACACTGAAGCTTTCTTT. This encodes CASSVGFTNTEAFF.

This clonotype has only one observation. The chain is built from TRBV2 and TRBJ1-6, with 7 bases matching TRBD1. Germline CDR1 SNHLY, CDR2 FYNNEI. V was pared by 3 bases and J by 8 bases, with 7 bases of the junction left unmatched. CDR3 length equals 15 residues. The DNA for the CDR3 is TGTGCCAGCAGTGAGACCGGGACAGAAGATTCACCCCTCCACTTT. Translated, it gives CASSETGTEDSPLHF.

In this sample, this clonotype turned up many times. This chain uses TRBV10-3 with TRBJ2-7, with 8 nucleotides matching TRBD2. Germline lookup yields CDR1 ENHRY and CDR2 SYGVKD. The CDR3 runs 15 residues. The trim removed 0 bases at V and 5 bases at J, leaving 6 bases unmatched. CDR3 coding DNA: TGTGCCATCAGTGAGTCCCAGCGGGAGCCCCACGAGCAGTACTTC. The encoded protein is CAISESQREPHEQYF.

The chain employs TRBV20-1 and TRBJ2-7, with a weak D call TRBD2 (6 bases). V lost 5 bases to trimming and J lost 3 bases, with 8 bases between them. CDR1 is DFQATT and CDR2 is SNEGSKA in the germline V gene (reference sequence). The CDR3 sequence is 11 residues long. The CDR3, as DNA: TGCAGTGCTCTGGGGGGCTACGAGCAGTACTTC. It is translated as CSALGGYEQYF.

Here the CDR3 reads CSVSGGGIGYEQYF. Written as DNA, the CDR3 is TGCAGCGTTTCCGGAGGGGGTATAGGCTACGAGCAGTACTTC. The chain joins TRBV29-1 to TRBJ2-7; D is perhaps TRBD1 or TRBD2 (6 bases each). The germline gives CDR1 SQVTM, CDR2 ANQGSEA. Trimming pared 5 bases from V and 3 bases from J, leaving 17 bases between. The CDR3 contains 14 residues.

Many counts were recorded for this clonotype. This sequence joins TRBV7-9 and TRBJ2-7, with D tentatively TRBD2 (5 bases). V lost 5 bases and J lost 2, with 19 bases in between. Per the germline V gene, CDR1 is SEHNR and CDR2 is FQNEAQ (reference sequence). CDR3 size: 16 residues. The CDR3 loop reads CASSLVRGGWAYEQYF. CDR3 bases: TGTGCCAGCAGCCTGGTCCGAGGCGGGTGGGCCTACGAGCAGTACTTC.

This clonotype was seen at least ten times. This chain links TRBV5-1 with TRBJ1-6, with D possibly being TRBD1 (6 bases). Trimming took 4 bases from V and 7 from J, leaving 15 bases between them. This CDR3 spans 15 amino acids. Germline lookup yields CDR1 SGHRS and CDR2 YFSETQ. CDR3 nucleotides: TGCGCCAGCAGCCTAACTAGTACAGGGAATTCACCCCTCCACTTT. Protein product: CASSLTSTGNSPLHF.

This clonotype was counted a few times. This chain links TRBV7-8 with TRBJ2-5, with D hard to call. The CDR3 loop spans 15 amino acids. Trimming took off 1 base at V and 1 base at J, with 10 bases between the two ends. The germline CDR1 and CDR2 sequences are SGHVS and FQNEAQ. DNA for the CDR3: TGTGCCAGCAGCTTAGGGGCCTGGCGCCAAGAGACCCAGTACTTC. Its translation: CASSLGAWRQETQYF.

This clonotype has more than one count but fewer than ten. The rearrangement uses TRBV20-1 and TRBJ1-5; D is undetermined. The CDR3 sequence is 14 residues long. CDR1 is DFQATT, CDR2 SNEGSKA, per germline (reference sequence). With 6 bases removed from V and 5 bases from J, the gap between germline ends came to 17 bases. For the CDR3, the DNA is TGCAGTGCCAGGCACACCGTAACCGATCAGCCCCAGCATTTT. Translated: CSARHTVTDQPQHF.

J is TRBJ1-1 and V is TRBV29-1; D remains ambiguous. The CDR3 loop spans 12 amino acids. Germline CDR1 and CDR2: SQVTM and ANQGSEA. V gave up 7 bases and J gave up 1 base, with 10 bases separating them. CDR3 sequence (DNA): TGCAGCGCCGTCCAAGGGAACACTGAAGCTTTCTTT. It codes for CSAVQGNTEAFF. Looking up the rest from reference TRBV29-1 and TRBJ1-1 gives the full variable domain: SAVISQKPSRDICQRGTSLTIQCQVDSQVTMMFWYRQQPGQSLTLIATANQGSEATYESGFVIDKFPISRPNLTFSTLTVSNMSPEDSSIYLCSAVQGNTEAFFGQGTRLTVV.

A remark on this clonotype: The final CDR3 position lacks the conserved phenylalanine or tryptophan, pointing to a likely read error. The DNA is left out, because the CDR3 cannot be placed on it with certainty; the CDR3 is given as TCRdb lists it. The chain joins TRBV19 to TRBJ2-6; the table's D call, TRBD1, has no DNA check behind it. Termini included, the CDR3 measures 11 amino acids. Germline V gene sequence: CDR1 LNHDA, CDR2 SQIVND (reference sequence). The CDR3 here is CASTRGPGSGT.

The chain carries TRBV2 and TRBJ1-2; D gene uncertain. This CDR3 is 12 amino acids long. V lost 5 bases and J 8 bases, leaving 12 bases between the germline ends. Germline CDR1 SNHLY, CDR2 FYNNEI. In nucleotides, the CDR3 is TGTGCCAGCAGTTTACGGTGGGGAGGCTACACCTTC. Translation: CASSLRWGGYTF. The variable domain in full, with the rest retrieved from reference TRBV2 and TRBJ1-2, is EPEVTQTPSHQVTQMGQEVILRCVPISNHLYFYWYRQILGQKVEFLVSFYNNEISEKSEIFDDQFSVERPDGSNFTLKIRSTKLEDSAMYFCASSLRWGGYTFGSGTRLTVV.